This passage covers 18 T cell receptor beta chains from one sample sequenced in a study of shared clonotypes between healthy human individuals. Profiling relied on immunoSEQ multiplex PCR, and the TCRdb table lists in-frame clones only, not all of them. The table includes more than 2,000,000 clones, more than 90% detected once. Input material: naive CD4+ T cells sorted from blood. Subset: CD45RA+ positively selected. These receptors originate from a man between 18 and 29 years old in good health.

CDR3 in amino acids: CASSNNPNTEAFF. For the CDR3, the DNA is TGTGCCAGCAGTAATAACCCTAACACTGAAGCTTTCTTT. The chain recombines TRBV6-4 with TRBJ1-1; D not resolved. The CDR3 totals 13 residues. Trimming left V 5 bases short and J 2 bases short, with 9 bases between. CDR1 and CDR2 from the germline V gene are MRHNA and SNTAGT.

The chain couples TRBV27 to TRBJ2-1; the D is unclear. Germline V lookup: CDR1 MNHEY, CDR2 SMNVEV (reference sequence). With 2 bases removed from V and 10 bases from J, the gap between germline ends came to 9 bases. The length of the CDR3 is 12 residues. CDR3 DNA: TGTGCCAGCAGTTTACGGGCCGGAGAGCAGTTCTTC. Protein: CASSLRAGEQFF.

V usage is TRBV6-5 and J usage is TRBJ2-7; no definite D call. The CDR3 contains 13 residues. Germline CDR1 and CDR2: MNHEY and SVGAGI. The ends were cut back, 5 bases at V and 6 bases at J, with 14 bases in the middle. CDR3 in DNA: TGTGCCAGCAGTCCGGCGCCGGTAGGCGAGCAGTACTTC. Protein: CASSPAPVGEQYF.

The V gene is TRBV18, the J gene TRBJ2-3; 7 bases are a match to TRBD1. The germline V gene has CDR1 KGHSH and CDR2 LQKENI. The CDR3 consists of 16 residues. J lost 0 bases, V lost 3 bases, and 6 bases had no gene match. The CDR3 sequence is CASSPPGQISTDTQYF. DNA for the CDR3: TGTGCCAGCTCACCCCCGGGACAGATTAGCACAGATACGCAGTATTTT.

This chain connects TRBV7-2 to TRBJ2-7; 7 nucleotides line up with TRBD2. Losses at the gene ends were 6 bases for V and 5 bases for J; bases not matched to a gene: 7. Germline V gene lookup returns CDR1 SGHTA and CDR2 FQGNSA. The CDR3 sequence is 13 residues long. CDR3 bases: TGTGCCAGCAGTAAAAGGGAGGGAAACGAGCAGTACTTC. Amino acids: CASSKREGNEQYF.

This clone was seen a single time. This chain joins TRBV6-4 and TRBJ1-4, with D perhaps matching TRBD1 (6 bases). Trimming shortened V by 6 bases and J by 0 bases, and 11 bases separated the two germline ends. The CDR3 is 15 amino acids. Germline loops: CDR1 MRHNA, CDR2 SNTAGT. In DNA, the CDR3 is TGTGCCAGCAGGGACAGCGGTACAACTAATGAAAAACTGTTTTTT. Amino acid sequence: CASRDSGTTNEKLFF.

The chain links TRBV6-6 to TRBJ1-1; 7 nucleotides agree with TRBD1. The V gene's germline CDR1 is MNHNY and CDR2 SVGAGI (reference sequence). Trimming took 0 bases from V and 6 from J; bases not matched to a gene: 7. CDR3 length: 15 residues. CDR3 loop: CASSYSDRGLPEAFF. As DNA, the CDR3 is TGTGCCAGCAGTTACTCGGATAGGGGGCTCCCTGAAGCTTTCTTT.

The chain recombines TRBV7-2 with TRBJ2-2; maybe TRBD1 (7 bases). Germline lookup yields CDR1 SGHTA and CDR2 FQGNSA. This CDR3 region has 15 residues. V dropped 3 bases and J dropped 7 bases, with 15 bases sitting between them. The CDR3 loop is CASSLLTGRIGELFF. The CDR3, as DNA: TGTGCCAGCAGCTTGTTGACAGGGAGGATCGGGGAGCTGTTTTTT.

The chain links TRBV28 to TRBJ1-2; the D gene is possibly TRBD1 (5 bases). Looked up from germline, CDR1 is MDHEN and CDR2 is SYDVKM. This CDR3 contains 14 residues. V was pared by 7 bases and J by 4 bases, with 16 bases between. The CDR3 DNA reads TGTGCCAGCATCATGGGGGGAGGCGGCTATGGCTACACCTTC. Translated: CASIMGGGGYGYTF.

This clone was found a few times. This chain joins TRBV27 and TRBJ1-2, with unresolved D. Trimming pared 6 bases from V and 8 bases from J, leaving 7 bases between. Germline V lookup: CDR1 MNHEY, CDR2 SMNVEV (reference sequence). There are 10 residues in the CDR3. This CDR3 reads CASRTRGYTF. CDR3 bases: TGTGCCAGCAGGACCAGGGGCTACACCTTC.

The chain links TRBV27 to TRBJ1-5, with TRBD1 matching 7 bases. The junction had 5 bases not matched to a gene; V was cut back by 6 bases and J by 0 bases. Per the germline V gene, CDR1 is MNHEY and CDR2 is SMNVEV (reference sequence). This CDR3 has 15 residues. CDR3 nucleotide sequence: TGTGCCAGCAGCAAAGACAGGGTTAGCAATCAGCCCCAGCATTTT. It specifies CASSKDRVSNQPQHF.

This clone occurred once. This sequence joins TRBV19 and TRBJ1-1; D not certain. The V gene's germline CDR1 is LNHDA and CDR2 SQIVND (reference sequence). This CDR3 has 14 residues. With 1 base removed from V and 2 bases from J, the gap between germline ends came to 8 bases. Here the CDR3 reads CASSIVGFNTEAFF. CDR3 sequence (DNA): TGTGCCAGTAGTATAGTGGGGTTCAACACTGAAGCTTTCTTT.

The chain combines TRBV9 with TRBJ2-1; no definite D call. This CDR3 has 14 amino acids. Germline CDR1 and CDR2: SGDLS and YYNGEE. V was shortened by 0 bases and J by 6 bases, with 10 bases between the two germline ends. For the CDR3, the DNA is TGTGCCAGCAGCGTAGGATGGGAAGGCAATGAGCAGTTCTTC. Translating it yields CASSVGWEGNEQFF.

Regarding this clone: This may be a read error: a much more frequent sequence differs by one nucleotide. The same CDR3 is also encoded by other DNA sequences in this sample. V is TRBV30 and J is TRBJ2-5, with unresolved D. The CDR3 consists of 11 residues. Per germline, CDR1 GTSNPN and CDR2 SVGIG (reference sequence). Trimming took 1 base from V and 2 from J, leaving 2 bases between them. CDR3 DNA sequence: TGTGCCTGGAGTGCACAAGAGACCCAGTACTTC. Protein: CAWSAQETQYF.

The rearrangement joins TRBV10-3 to TRBJ1-2; tentative D call: TRBD1 (5 bases). In germline, CDR1 is ENHRY, CDR2 SYGVKD. Trimming took 7 bases from V and 3 from J, leaving 12 bases between them. This CDR3 contains 13 residues. CDR3 nucleotide sequence: TGTGCCATCAACCGGGACGGAGACTATGGCTACACCTTC. It codes for CAINRDGDYGYTF.

J is TRBJ1-1 and V is TRBV29-1; tentatively, D is TRBD1 (5 bases). The CDR3 is made up of 11 amino acids. Trimming shortened V by 4 bases and J by 4 bases, and 7 bases separated the two germline ends. Germline V gives CDR1 SQVTM, CDR2 ANQGSEA. DNA for the CDR3: TGCAGCGTTGCTGGGACCACTGAAGCTTTCTTT. It specifies CSVAGTTEAFF.

The CDR3 spells CASSYARDITDTQYF. The CDR3 DNA follows: TGTGCCAGCAGTTACGCGCGGGACATCACAGATACGCAGTATTTT. The rearrangement joins TRBV6-6 to TRBJ2-3, with D perhaps matching TRBD1 or TRBD2 (6 bases each). The V and J ends lost 2 bases and 2 bases respectively, with 11 bases between them. The CDR3 contains 15 residues. The germline V gene encodes CDR1 MNHNY and CDR2 SVGAGI (reference sequence).

A word on this clone: One junction end does not reproduce the germline sequence, and a read error may be involved. The J gene is TRBJ1-2, the V gene TRBV6-1; D is perhaps TRBD1 (6 bases). Germline V gene lookup returns CDR1 MNHNS and CDR2 SASEGT. The CDR3 has 13 amino acids. The CDR3 loop is CAISEGGASGYTF. The CDR3 region has the DNA TGTGCCATCAGTGAAGGGGGGGCATCTGGCTACACCTTC.